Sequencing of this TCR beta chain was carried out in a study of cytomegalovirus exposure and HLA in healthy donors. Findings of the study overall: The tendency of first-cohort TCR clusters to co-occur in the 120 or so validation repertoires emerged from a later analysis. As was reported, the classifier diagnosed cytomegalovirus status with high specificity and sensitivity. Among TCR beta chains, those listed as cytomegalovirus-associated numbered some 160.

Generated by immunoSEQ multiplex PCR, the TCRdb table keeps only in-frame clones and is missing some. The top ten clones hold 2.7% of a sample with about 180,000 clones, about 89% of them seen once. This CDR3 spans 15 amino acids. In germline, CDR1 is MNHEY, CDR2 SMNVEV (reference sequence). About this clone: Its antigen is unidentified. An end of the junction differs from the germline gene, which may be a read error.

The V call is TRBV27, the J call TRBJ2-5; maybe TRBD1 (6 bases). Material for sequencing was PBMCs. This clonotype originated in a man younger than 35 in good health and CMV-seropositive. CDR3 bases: TGTGCCACCAGTCGAAACCCACAGGGACGCGAGACCCAGTACTTC. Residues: CATSRNPQGRETQYF.